This is a list of T cell receptor beta chains from one sample in a study of blood T cell repertoires in COVID-19. The method was immunoSEQ multiplex PCR; TCRdb's version includes in-frame clones alone and lacks a portion of them. Here the sample spans 180,000 or so clones, 70% to 90% being singletons. The sample consisted of peripheral blood. The receptors were sampled from a man aged 60-69 years with acute or convalescent COVID-19. Both conserved end residues are part of each CDR3. Each record gives: CDR3 length, V gene, D gene, clone size, J gene, CDR3 DNA, CDR3 protein. D genes are given only for firm matches. Clone size appears in some rows only: once, few, many, or a class for an expanded clone.

13	TRBV29-1	TRBD1	NA	TRBJ2-1	TGCAGCGCGGGGAAGGGGGCAGGGGGTGAGCAGTTCTTC	CSAGKGAGGEQFF
15	TRBV25-1	NA	NA	TRBJ1-1	TGTGCCAGCAGTCCAGTGACCCCCGTCGGGACTGAAGCTTTCTTT	CASSPVTPVGTEAFF
14	TRBV11-2	TRBD2	NA	TRBJ2-1	TGTGCCAGTACAATGAGGCGGGAGGGGATTGAGCAGTTCTTC	CASTMRREGIEQFF
13	TRBV7-9	NA	NA	TRBJ2-2	TGTGCCAGCAGCTTATTGCTAGCCGGGGAGCTGTTTTTT	CASSLLLAGELFF
13	TRBV6-5	TRBD1	NA	TRBJ2-1	TGTGCCAGCCTTGGGACAGGGGAGAATGAGCAGTTCTTC	CASLGTGENEQFF
15	TRBV19	TRBD2	NA	TRBJ2-3	TGTGCCAGTAGTATTGCTAGCGGGACTACAGATACGCAGTATTTT	CASSIASGTTDTQYF
17	TRBV7-9	TRBD1	NA	TRBJ1-5	TGTGCCAGCAGCCGGTGGACAGGGTCCAACAGCAATCAGCCCCAGCATTTT	CASSRWTGSNSNQPQHF
14	TRBV30	NA	NA	TRBJ1-2	TGTGCCTGGAGTCTCCCCCCAGGAAGCTATGGCTACACCTTC	CAWSLPPGSYGYTF
13	TRBV10-3	TRBD1	NA	TRBJ2-7	TGTGCCATCGGGGGACAGGGAACCTACGAGCAGTACTTC	CAIGGQGTYEQYF
15	TRBV23-1	NA	NA	TRBJ2-2	TGCGCCAGCAGTCAACGGACAACCCGGCCCGGGGAGCTGTTTTTT	CASSQRTTRPGELFF
14	TRBV9	TRBD1	few	TRBJ2-1	TGTGCCAGCAGCCAGAGGACAGGGGACAATGAGCAGTTCTTC	CASSQRTGDNEQFF
16	TRBV28	NA	once	TRBJ1-5	TGTGCCAGCAGTTTACCCCGATCAGCGAGCAATCAGCCCCAGCATTTT	CASSLPRSASNQPQHF
16	TRBV6-1	NA	NA	TRBJ2-7	TGTGCCAGCAGTGAAGCGCTGCCTAGCGCCCTCTACGAGCAGTACTTC	CASSEALPSALYEQYF
14	TRBV18	NA	NA	TRBJ2-3	TGTGCCAGCTCACCAGACGGGAGCGCAGATACGCAGTATTTT	CASSPDGSADTQYF
15	TRBV9	NA	NA	TRBJ2-2	TGTGCCAGCTCGACGGGGATCGCGAACACCGGGGAGCTGTTTTTT	CASSTGIANTGELFF
15	TRBV7-3	TRBD1	few	TRBJ2-1	TGTGCCAGCAGCAGCAACAGGGGGCTCCACAATGAGCAGTTCTTC	CASSSNRGLHNEQFF
16	TRBV10-3	NA	NA	TRBJ2-2	TGTGCCATCAGTGAGGACCAGGGAAAGAACACCGGGGAGCTGTTTTTT	CAISEDQGKNTGELFF
19	TRBV5-1	TRBD1	NA	TRBJ1-5	TGCGCCAGCAGCGGGTACCGGGACAGGGGGCTTCGTAGCAATCAGCCCCAGCATTTT	CASSGYRDRGLRSNQPQHF
12	TRBV7-2	NA	NA	TRBJ2-1	TGTGCCAGCAGCTTAGTTAACAATGAGCAGTTCTTC	CASSLVNNEQFF
14	TRBV3-1/TRBV3-2	NA	NA	TRBJ2-5	TGTGCCAGCAGCCAAGTACCTAGAAAAGAGACCCAGTACTTC	CASSQVPRKETQYF
16	TRBV7-6	TRBD2	NA	TRBJ2-5	TGTGCCAGCAGCTTAGAATCGGCGGGAGGTCGAGAGACCCAGTACTTC	CASSLESAGGRETQYF
11	TRBV6-5	TRBD2	once	TRBJ2-1	TGTGCCAGCCGGGGAGGGAATGAGCAGTTCTTC	CASRGGNEQFF
12	TRBV5-6	NA	NA	TRBJ2-5	TGTGCCAGCAGTGTCAGGGTAGAGACCCAGTACTTC	CASSVRVETQYF
15	TRBV18	TRBD1	NA	TRBJ1-5	TGTGCCAGCTCACCACGGACAGGGGAGAATCAGCCCCAGCATTTT	CASSPRTGENQPQHF